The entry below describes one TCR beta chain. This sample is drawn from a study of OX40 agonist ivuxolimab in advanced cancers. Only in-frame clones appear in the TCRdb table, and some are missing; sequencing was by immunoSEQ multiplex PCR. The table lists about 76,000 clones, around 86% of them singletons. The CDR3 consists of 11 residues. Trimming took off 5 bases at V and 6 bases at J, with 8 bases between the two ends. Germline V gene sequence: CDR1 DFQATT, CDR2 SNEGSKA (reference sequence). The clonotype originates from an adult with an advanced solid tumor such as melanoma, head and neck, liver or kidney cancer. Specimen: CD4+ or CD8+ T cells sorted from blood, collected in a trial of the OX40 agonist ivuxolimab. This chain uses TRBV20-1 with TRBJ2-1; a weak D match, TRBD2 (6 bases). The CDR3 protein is CSARDFNEQFF. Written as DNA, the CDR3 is TGCAGTGCTCGGGACTTCAATGAGCAGTTCTTC.